This is a list of T cell receptor beta chains from one sample in a study of blood T cell repertoires in COVID-19. TCRdb keeps only in-frame clones here, not all; method: immunoSEQ multiplex PCR. The profile shows roughly 330,000 clones, about 85% of them singletons. Sequencing was done on a sample of PBMCs or T cells enriched from blood (not recorded which). The source is a woman aged 25-40 years who had recovered from COVID-19. Both conserved end residues are part of each CDR3. D genes are given only for firm matches. The listing skips clone size in some rows; elsewhere it reads once, few, many or a size class.

d_call	clone_size	j_call	v_call	cdr3_nt	cdr3_aa
-	once	TRBJ2-5	TRBV9	TGTGCCAGCAGCGTGGGGCAGGGGCAAGAGACCCAGTACTTC	CASSVGQGQETQYF
-	once	TRBJ1-1	TRBV18	TGTGCCAGCTCACCACGGGAGGTTACTGAAGCTTTCTTT	CASSPREVTEAFF
TRBD1	-	TRBJ1-5	TRBV19	TGTGCCAGTAGTATTAAGACAGGGGGCCGGGGGAATCAGCCCCAGCATTTT	CASSIKTGGRGNQPQHF
-	-	TRBJ1-1	TRBV30	TGTGCCTGGAAGGGTGGGGGGGCCCGAAAGGACACTGAAGCTTTCTTT	CAWKGGGARKDTEAFF
-	few	TRBJ1-6	TRBV4-3	TGCGCCAGCAGCCAAGTGGACAGCTCCTATAATTCACCCCTCCACTTT	CASSQVDSSYNSPLHF
TRBD1	-	TRBJ1-2	TRBV2	TGTGCCAGCAGCTACGACAGGGAACGCTACACCTTC	CASSYDRERYTF
-	-	TRBJ2-2	TRBV11-2	TGTGCCAGCAGCCAGTGGCCCGTGTCATTTAACGGGGAGCTGTTTTTT	CASSQWPVSFNGELFF
TRBD1	-	TRBJ1-2	TRBV5-4	TGTGCCAGCAGCCAGGGACAGGGTGAAGGCTACACCTTC	CASSQGQGEGYTF
TRBD1	once	TRBJ1-5	TRBV5-6	TGTGCCAGCAGCACAACGGGAGGGGGCGGGAATCAGCCCCAGCATTTT	CASSTTGGGGNQPQHF
TRBD2	-	TRBJ2-5	TRBV6-1	TGTGCCAGCAGTGAATTGGGGACTAGCGGGGCATTGGCGGAGACCCAGTACTTC	CASSELGTSGALAETQYF
-	-	TRBJ1-5	TRBV4-1	TGCGCCAGCAGCCAATTAAATCAGCCCCAGCATTTT	CASSQLNQPQHF
-	-	TRBJ1-4	TRBV6-1	TGTGCCAGCAGTGAAGTGGGGCGGTCCAGATTCGGTGAAAAACTGTTTTTT	CASSEVGRSRFGEKLFF
-	few	TRBJ1-1	TRBV2	TGTGCCAGCCTCATTAACAGGGTTAACACTGAAGCTTTCTTT	CASLINRVNTEAFF
-	few	TRBJ2-2	TRBV29-1	TGCAGCGTTGAAATCGGCACCGGGGAGCTGTTTTTT	CSVEIGTGELFF
-	few	TRBJ1-1	TRBV2	TGTGCCAGCAGTGCCATCTGGGCAGGGAACACTGAAGCTTTCTTT	CASSAIWAGNTEAFF
-	-	TRBJ1-1	TRBV5-6	TGTGCCAGCAGCTTGGTTGGCAGGGTAGAGGATGAAGCTTTCTTT	CASSLVGRVEDEAFF
-	-	TRBJ2-3	TRBV28	TGTGCCAGCAGTTTAGCTGGGGGCGTGGGTACAGATACGCAGTATTTT	CASSLAGGVGTDTQYF
-	-	TRBJ1-5	TRBV4-1	TGCGCCAGCAGCCAGAACCCAGGGGCAGTTAATCAGCCCCAGCATTTT	CASSQNPGAVNQPQHF
-	-	TRBJ1-2	TRBV6-1	TGTGCCAGCAGTGAAATCGTCGGCTATGGCTACACCTTC	CASSEIVGYGYTF
TRBD1	-	TRBJ1-2	TRBV18	TGTGCCAGCTCACCAGGACAGGGGATATCCGGCTACACCTTC	CASSPGQGISGYTF
TRBD1	-	TRBJ2-3	TRBV6-5	TGTGCCAGCAGTTACTCGACAGGGTTGGATACGCAGTATTTT	CASSYSTGLDTQYF
TRBD1	-	TRBJ1-2	TRBV30	TGTGCCTGGGCGCCAGGGGGACCCCCTTATGGCTACACCTTC	CAWAPGGPPYGYTF
TRBD2	-	TRBJ2-7	TRBV5-1	TGCGCCAGCAGCTTAGCAGCGGGGAACTACGAGCAGTACTTC	CASSLAAGNYEQYF
TRBD1	-	TRBJ2-3	TRBV5-8	TGTGCCAGCAGCCGAATATCGGGGACAGGGGAACCCGGGGCTACGCAGTATTTT	CASSRISGTGEPGATQYF
-	-	TRBJ1-2	TRBV7-9	TGTGCCAGCAGCTTAGTAGCGGTTAACTATGGCTACACCTTC	CASSLVAVNYGYTF
TRBD2	-	TRBJ2-2	TRBV27	TGTGCCAGCAGACCGGGACTAGCGGGGGGGAACACCGGGGAGCTGTTTTTT	CASRPGLAGGNTGELFF
TRBD1	-	TRBJ2-1	TRBV20-1	TGCAGTGCTAGTCAACCGGGGCAGGGGGCCGGTGAGCAGTTCTTC	CSASQPGQGAGEQFF
-	-	TRBJ1-4	TRBV5-6	TGTGCCAGCAGCCCTACTCAGGGGTTGTCTGAAAAACTGTTTTTT	CASSPTQGLSEKLFF
TRBD1	-	TRBJ1-4	TRBV6-5	TGTGCCAGCACCCTAATGACAGGGGGCGATGAAAAACTGTTTTTT	CASTLMTGGDEKLFF
-	-	TRBJ1-2	TRBV5-1	TGCGCCAGCAGCTTGGACAGGGCTGACGGCTACACCTTC	CASSLDRADGYTF
TRBD1	-	TRBJ1-1	TRBV9	TGTGCCAGCAGCGTAGATACAGGGGGCGTAGCTTTCTTT	CASSVDTGGVAFF
-	-	TRBJ2-7	TRBV7-9	TGTGCCAGCAGCTTCACAGGGAGTGGGTACGAGCAGTACTTC	CASSFTGSGYEQYF
TRBD1	-	TRBJ2-2	TRBV2	TGTGCCAGCAGACCAGACAGGGGATCTACCGGGGAGCTGTTTTTT	CASRPDRGSTGELFF
-	-	TRBJ1-2	TRBV12-3/TRBV12-4	TGTGCCAGCAGTTTCGTGACGGGTGGCTACACCTTC	CASSFVTGGYTF
-	-	TRBJ2-7	TRBV6-8	TGTGCCAGCAGAAGTCCGCTAGGGGGATCCTACGAGCAGTACTTC	CASRSPLGGSYEQYF
TRBD1	-	TRBJ2-2	TRBV12-5	TGTGCTAGTGGTGGACCGGGACAGGGGAACACCGGGGAGCTGTTTTTT	CASGGPGQGNTGELFF
-	-	TRBJ1-1	TRBV19	TGTGCCAGTCGAGACACACCGAACACTGAAGCTTTCTTT	CASRDTPNTEAFF
TRBD1	once	TRBJ2-5	TRBV6-5	TGTGCCAGCAGGGGACAGCAAGAGACCCAGTACTTC	CASRGQQETQYF
TRBD1	-	TRBJ1-2	TRBV28	TGTGCCAGCAGTTTGGCGGACAGGAACGCTGGCTACACCTTC	CASSLADRNAGYTF
TRBD1	-	TRBJ1-4	TRBV9	TGTGCCAGCAGCGTGACAGGGCGAGGGGAAAAACTGTTTTTT	CASSVTGRGEKLFF
-	-	TRBJ1-1	TRBV27	TGTGCCAGCAGTTTCGGGGGACACACTGAAGCTTTCTTT	CASSFGGHTEAFF
-	-	TRBJ2-4	TRBV6-2/TRBV6-3	TGTGCCAGCAGTTACGTGGGGGCGCAAACTAATCAGTACTTC	CASSYVGAQTNQYF
TRBD1	-	TRBJ1-6	TRBV3-1/TRBV3-2	TGTGCCAGCAGCGCACCCACAGGGGAAAATTCACCCCTCCACTTT	CASSAPTGENSPLHF
TRBD1	-	TRBJ1-1	TRBV29-1	TGCAGCGTTGCAGGACAGGGGGGGACTGAAGCTTTCTTT	CSVAGQGGTEAFF
-	-	TRBJ1-1	TRBV27	TGTGCCAGCAGTCCTGACAGCCTCGAGGACACTGAAGCTTTCTTT	CASSPDSLEDTEAFF
TRBD1	-	TRBJ1-4	TRBV5-4	TGTGCCAGCAGCTCCGACAGGGTTTATGAAAAACTGTTTTTT	CASSSDRVYEKLFF
TRBD2	-	TRBJ2-7	TRBV18	TGTGCCAGCTCACCACTTACTAGCGGGGACGAGCAGTACTTC	CASSPLTSGDEQYF
-	-	TRBJ1-2	TRBV5-4	TGTGCCAGCAGCCCGGAGGTTGACTATGGCTACACCTTC	CASSPEVDYGYTF
TRBD1	-	TRBJ1-2	TRBV3-1/TRBV3-2	TGTGCCAGCAGCCAAGACGCAGGGGGAGGTGGCTACACCTTC	CASSQDAGGGGYTF
-	-	TRBJ1-1	TRBV5-8	TGTGCCAGCAGCCAACTCGAGGGTAAGGACACTGAAGCTTTCTTT	CASSQLEGKDTEAFF
-	-	TRBJ2-3	TRBV7-6	TGTGCCAGCAGCCCCCTAGCTGTCGGCACAGATACGCAGTATTTT	CASSPLAVGTDTQYF